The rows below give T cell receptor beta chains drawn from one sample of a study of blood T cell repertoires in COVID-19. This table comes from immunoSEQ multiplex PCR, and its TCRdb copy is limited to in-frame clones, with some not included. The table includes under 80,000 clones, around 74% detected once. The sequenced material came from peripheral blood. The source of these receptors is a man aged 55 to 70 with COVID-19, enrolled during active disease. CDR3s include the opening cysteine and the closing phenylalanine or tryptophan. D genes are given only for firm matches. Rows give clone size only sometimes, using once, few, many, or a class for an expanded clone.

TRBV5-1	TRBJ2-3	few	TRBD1	TGCGCCAGCAGCCCGGACAGGGTAGGGGATACGCAGTATTTT	CASSPDRVGDTQYF
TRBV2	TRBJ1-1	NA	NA	TGTGCCAGCAGTGTCGTGCTTCCACAGTCTGAAGCTTTCTTT	CASSVVLPQSEAFF
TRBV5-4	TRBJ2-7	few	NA	TGTGCCAGCAGCTCAGGTGGACACTGGGGCGAGCAGTACTTC	CASSSGGHWGEQYF
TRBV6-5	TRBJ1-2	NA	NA	TGTGCCAGCATAGGAGACTATGGCTACACCTTC	CASIGDYGYTF
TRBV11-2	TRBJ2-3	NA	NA	TGTGCCAGCAGCTTAGAGGGCCAGCGGGCAGATACGCAGTATTTT	CASSLEGQRADTQYF
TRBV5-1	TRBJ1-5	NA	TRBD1	TGCGCCAGCAGCCTGTGGGGACAGGCGGACCAGCCCCAGCATTTT	CASSLWGQADQPQHF
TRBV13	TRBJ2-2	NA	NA	TGTGCCAGCACCAGGGGGAACACCGGGGAGCTGTTTTTT	CASTRGNTGELFF
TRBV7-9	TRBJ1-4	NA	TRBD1	TGTGCCAGCCAGACAGGGGCGGTCGAAAAACTGTTTTTT	CASQTGAVEKLFF
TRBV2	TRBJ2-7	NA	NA	TGTGCCAGCAGAGGACAGGGAGGGTCCTACGAGCAGTACTTC	CASRGQGGSYEQYF
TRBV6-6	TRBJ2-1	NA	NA	TGTGCCAGCAGTTACTCGAGCTACAATGAGCAGTTCTTC	CASSYSSYNEQFF
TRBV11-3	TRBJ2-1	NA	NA	TGTGCCAGCAGCTTTTCTATGAGCGAGCAGTTCTTC	CASSFSMSEQFF
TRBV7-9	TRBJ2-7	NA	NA	TGTGCCAGCAGCTTGGGAGATGGCTCCTACGAGCAGTACTTC	CASSLGDGSYEQYF
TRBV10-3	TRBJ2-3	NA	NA	TGTGCCCTATCGAGCGGGTCCATGGCGGATACGCAGTATTTT	CALSSGSMADTQYF
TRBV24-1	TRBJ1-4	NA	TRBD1	TGTGCCACCAGTGAGGGGACAGGGGCGGCTGAAAAACTGTTTTTT	CATSEGTGAAEKLFF
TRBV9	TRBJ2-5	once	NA	TGTGCCAGCAGCGTAGCCCAGGGACAAGAGACCCAGTACTTC	CASSVAQGQETQYF
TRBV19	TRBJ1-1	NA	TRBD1	TGTGCCAGCATGGGACAGATGAACACTGAAGCTTTCTTT	CASMGQMNTEAFF
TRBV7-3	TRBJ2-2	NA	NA	TGTGCCAGCAGCCCCCAGGGGGGAGCAGGGGAGCTGTTTTTT	CASSPQGGAGELFF
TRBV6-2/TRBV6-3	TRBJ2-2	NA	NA	TGTGCCAGCAGTCTAGGGACTGCGAACACCGGGGAGCTGTTTTTT	CASSLGTANTGELFF
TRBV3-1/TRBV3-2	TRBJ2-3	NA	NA	TGTGCCAGCAGCCGAAGAGGCGGCGGAAGCACAGATACGCAGTATTTT	CASSRRGGGSTDTQYF
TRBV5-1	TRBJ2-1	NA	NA	TGCGCCAGCAGCTTGGACGGGTTCTACAATGAGCAGTTCTTC	CASSLDGFYNEQFF
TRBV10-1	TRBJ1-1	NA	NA	TGCGCCAGCACCCCGACTCGAAGCGCTGAAGCTTTCTTT	CASTPTRSAEAFF
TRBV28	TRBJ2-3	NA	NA	TGTGCCAGCAGTTCTTGGCAGGGCCCAGATACGCAGTATTTT	CASSSWQGPDTQYF
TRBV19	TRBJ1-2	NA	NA	TGTGCCAGTAGTATTGACAGAAACTATGGCTACACCTTC	CASSIDRNYGYTF
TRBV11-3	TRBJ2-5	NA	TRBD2	TGTGCCAGCAGCTTCGGGGGGAGGAGGGAGACCCAGTACTTC	CASSFGGRRETQYF
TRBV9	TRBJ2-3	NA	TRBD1	TGTGCCAGCAGCGTTTTACCGGGACAGGGGATCGCAGATACGCAGTATTTT	CASSVLPGQGIADTQYF
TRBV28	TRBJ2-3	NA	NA	TGTGCCAGCAGTTCCCCCCCAGGCAGCATCACAGATACGCAGTATTTT	CASSSPPGSITDTQYF
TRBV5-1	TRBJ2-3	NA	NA	TGCGCCAGCAGCTTGGGACAGAGCACAGATACGCAGTATTTT	CASSLGQSTDTQYF
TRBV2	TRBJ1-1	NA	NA	TGTGCCAGCAGAGGGGACACTGAAGCTTTCTTT	CASRGDTEAFF
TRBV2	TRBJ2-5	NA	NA	TGTGCCAGCAGTGAAATGATCGGCGGGGAGACCCAGTACTTC	CASSEMIGGETQYF
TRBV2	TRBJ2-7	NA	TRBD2	TGTGCCAGCAGCAGGACGTCAAGCGGGAGAGGCGAGCAGTACTTC	CASSRTSSGRGEQYF
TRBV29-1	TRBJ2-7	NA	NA	TGCAGCGTTGTGTCGGACAACCCCTACTACGAGCAGTACTTC	CSVVSDNPYYEQYF
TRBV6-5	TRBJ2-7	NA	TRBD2	TGTGCCAGCACCCGCGTGCGGGAGGACTCCTACGAGCAGTACTTC	CASTRVREDSYEQYF
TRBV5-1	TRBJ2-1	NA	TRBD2	TGCGCCAGCAGCCGGGGGCCTAGCGGGAGTCAGAAAGGTGAGCAGTTCTTC	CASSRGPSGSQKGEQFF
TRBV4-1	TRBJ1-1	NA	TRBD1	TGCGCCAGCAGCCACCCACAGGGGGCGGGCACTGAAGCTTTCTTT	CASSHPQGAGTEAFF
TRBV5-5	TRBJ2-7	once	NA	TGTGCCAGCAGCTTGGAGACGGGGGAAGGCGAGCAGTACTTC	CASSLETGEGEQYF
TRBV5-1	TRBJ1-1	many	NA	TGCGCCAGCAGCTTGTTCGGGAACACTGAAGCTTTCTTT	CASSLFGNTEAFF
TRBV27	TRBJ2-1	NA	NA	TGTGCCAGCAGTTTATCGGCGGGGCCTTACAATGAGCAGTTCTTC	CASSLSAGPYNEQFF
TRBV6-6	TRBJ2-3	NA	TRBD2	TGTGCCAGCAGGGGGACTAGCGGGGGATACCCAGATACGCAGTATTTT	CASRGTSGGYPDTQYF
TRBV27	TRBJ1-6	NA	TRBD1	TGTGCCAGCTGGGACAGGGCCAGGTCACCCCTCCACTTT	CASWDRARSPLHF
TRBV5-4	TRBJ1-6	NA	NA	TGTGCCAGCAGTCTGACCCAAACAGGGTATTCACCCCTCCACTTT	CASSLTQTGYSPLHF
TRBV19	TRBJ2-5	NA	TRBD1	TGTGCCAGTTCCGGGACAGGTGGACTGGAGACCCAGTACTTC	CASSGTGGLETQYF
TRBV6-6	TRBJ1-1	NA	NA	TGTGCCAGCAGTTACTCCAGGGAGAACACTGAAGCTTTCTTT	CASSYSRENTEAFF
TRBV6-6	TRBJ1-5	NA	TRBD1	TGTGCCAGCAGACAGGGGGCTAGCAATCAGCCCCAGCATTTT	CASRQGASNQPQHF
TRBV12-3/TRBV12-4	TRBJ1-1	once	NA	TGTGCCAGCGAAAGGGGAACTGAAGCTTTCTTT	CASERGTEAFF
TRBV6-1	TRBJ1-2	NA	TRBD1	TGTGCCAGCAGGGAAGACAGGGGCGGCAACTATGGCTACACCTTC	CASREDRGGNYGYTF
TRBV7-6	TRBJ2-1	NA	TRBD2	TGTGCCAGCAGCCCAAAAGGAGGTAGCGGGAGGGGTAATGAGCAGTTCTTC	CASSPKGGSGRGNEQFF
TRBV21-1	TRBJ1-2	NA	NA	TGTGCCAGCAGCAAAGCCCCAGGGCCTCCTTCTAACTATGGCTACACCTTC	CASSKAPGPPSNYGYTF
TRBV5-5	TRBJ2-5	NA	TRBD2	TGTGCCAGCAGCTTACTAGCGGGGAGTGAGACCCAGTACTTC	CASSLLAGSETQYF
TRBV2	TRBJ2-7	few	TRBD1	TGTGCCAGCAACCAGGGGGCCGGGGAGCAGTACTTC	CASNQGAGEQYF
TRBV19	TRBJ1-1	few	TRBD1	TGTGCCAGTTGGGACAGGGAGGCTGAAGCTTTCTTT	CASWDREAEAFF
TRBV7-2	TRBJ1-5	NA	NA	TGTGCCAGCAGCCCGACAACCCAGCAGCCCCAGCATTTT	CASSPTTQQPQHF
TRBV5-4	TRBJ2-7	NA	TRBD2	TGTGCCAGCAGCTCGGGACTAGCGGGGGGGCGCGAGCAGTACTTC	CASSSGLAGGREQYF
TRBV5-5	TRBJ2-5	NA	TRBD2	TGTGCCAGCAGCTTGCTGGGCGGGGGTCAAGAGACCCAGTACTTC	CASSLLGGGQETQYF
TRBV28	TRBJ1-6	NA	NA	TGTGCCAGCAGAATTCCGAGCTCCTATAATTCACCCCTCCACTTT	CASRIPSSYNSPLHF
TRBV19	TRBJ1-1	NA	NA	TGTGCCAGTAGTATATTCGGCACTGAAGCTTTCTTT	CASSIFGTEAFF